This TCR beta chain emerged from a study of early stage breast cancer tumors. This clone has only one observation. The V and J ends lost 2 bases and 3 bases, in that order; junction bases with no gene match: 4. The CDR3 runs to 15 residues. From germline, CDR1 is WNHNN and CDR2 SYGVQD (reference sequence). The assay was immunoSEQ multiplex PCR, and TCRdb's table has in-frame clones only and misses some. The sample shows 25,000 to 30,000 clones, roughly 80% of them seen only once. This clonotype was sampled from a person between 60 and 69 years old with breast cancer. The specimen was blood. The gene calls are TRBV10-1 and TRBJ2-7; 10 positions match TRBD2. CDR3 DNA: TGCGCCAGCAGTGAGGGGCTAGCGGGAGTCTACGAGCAGTACTTC. It yields the protein CASSEGLAGVYEQYF.